This T cell receptor beta chain is drawn from a study of T cells in Graves' hyperthyroidism and ophthalmopathy. Comments on this clonotype: Given a much more abundant clone one base away, this may be a read error.

The CDR3 is 14 residues long. CDR1 and CDR2 from the germline V gene are MNHEY and SMNVEV (reference sequence). Amplified regions were TCR beta CDR3 sequences from RNA transcripts. Carried out on the TCR CDR3, a first-round RT-PCR used the HTBI primer set. TCRdb passed the multiplex PCR reads through MiXCR, listing each CDR3 protein once. This table has hundreds of thousands of distinct CDR3 sequences, about 14% appearing once. The sequenced material came from blood. The receptor was derived from a woman between 45 and 65 years old with Graves' ophthalmopathy. The gene calls are TRBV27 and TRBJ1-6, with D possibly being TRBD1 (5 bases). This CDR3 reads CASSVSWTNSPLHF. The CDR3 DNA follows: TGTGCCAGCAGTGTATCGTGGACAAATTCACCCCTCCACTTT.